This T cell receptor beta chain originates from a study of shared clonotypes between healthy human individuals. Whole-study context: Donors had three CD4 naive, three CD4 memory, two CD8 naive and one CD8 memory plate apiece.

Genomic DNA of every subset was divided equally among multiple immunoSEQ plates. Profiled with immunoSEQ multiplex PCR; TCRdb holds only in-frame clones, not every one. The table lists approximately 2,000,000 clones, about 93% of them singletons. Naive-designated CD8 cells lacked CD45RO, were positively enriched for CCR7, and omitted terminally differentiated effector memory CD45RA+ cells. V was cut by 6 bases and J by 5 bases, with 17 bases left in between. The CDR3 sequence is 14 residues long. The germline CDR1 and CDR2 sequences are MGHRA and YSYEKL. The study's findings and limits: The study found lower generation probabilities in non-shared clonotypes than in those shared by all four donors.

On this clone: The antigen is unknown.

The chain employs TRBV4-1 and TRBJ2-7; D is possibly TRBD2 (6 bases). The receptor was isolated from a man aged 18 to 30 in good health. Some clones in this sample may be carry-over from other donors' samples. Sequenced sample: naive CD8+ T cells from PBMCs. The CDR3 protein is CASSRAGREDEQYF. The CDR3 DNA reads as TGCGCCAGCAGTCGCGCGGGGCGAGAGGACGAGCAGTACTTC.